The source of this TCR beta chain is a study of vaccination and CD4 T cells after COVID-19. Study overall: Recovered patients in the cohort numbered six men and four women, two of them Hispanic. A median of roughly 97 days (range 35 to 161) separated diagnosis from post-COVID sampling.

Germline V gives CDR1 SGHDT, CDR2 YYEEEE. The V segment lost 4 bases and the J segment 1 base; nucleotides outside the gene matches: 4. The CDR3 is made up of 14 amino acids. Each CDR3 protein is one row after TCRdb ran MiXCR on the PCR reads. The table includes fewer than 30,000 distinct CDR3 sequences, 45% to 60% detected once. The specimen was CD4+ T cells from blood, collected before SARS-CoV-2 vaccination. The chain has TRBV5-6 and TRBJ2-5; 7 nucleotides agree with TRBD1. The receptor was derived from a human donor who had recovered from COVID-19. The CDR3 nucleotides read TGTGCCAGCAGCCCTGGGACAGTCCAAGAGACCCAGTACTTC. This encodes CASSPGTVQETQYF.